This passage covers 28 T cell receptor beta chains from one sample sequenced in a study of vaccination and CD4 T cells after COVID-19. No antigen is known for these receptors. The Oncomine TCR Beta short-read assay sequenced DNA from cultured CD4+ T cells. TCRdb recomputed calls from the PCR reads with MiXCR, one row per CDR3 protein. The repertoire holds about 7,100 distinct CDR3 sequences, with over 65% as singletons. Treatment meaning: roughly ten-day PBMC culture with coronavirus spike peptide pools or control peptides (ViraFEST assay). Sequenced sample: CD4+ T cells from blood, cultured in vitro. All receptors come from a human donor who had recovered from COVID-19.

Concerning this clonotype: Relative to the germline gene, one junction end is altered; a read error may explain this. This chain uses TRBV10-3 with TRBJ1-2; tentatively, D is TRBD1 (6 bases). CDR1 and CDR2 from the germline V gene are ENHRY and SYGVKD. The CDR3 sequence is 13 residues long. The CDR3 DNA reads as TGTGCCAGCAGTTCGACAGGTTCTTATGGCTACACCTTC. Its translation is CASSSTGSYGYTF.

This chain joins TRBV18 and TRBJ2-2; weak D call: TRBD2 (6 bases). The length of the CDR3 is 18 residues. CDR1 and CDR2 (germline): KGHSH, LQKENI. V was clipped by 0 bases and J by 4 bases, with 18 bases between them. The CDR3 loop reads CASSPPKSGLGGTGELFF. Here the CDR3 DNA reads TGTGCCAGCTCACCACCCAAGAGCGGGCTTGGGGGCACCGGGGAGCTGTTTTTT.

The V gene is TRBV20-1, the J gene TRBJ1-3, with a weak D call TRBD1 (5 bases). Trimming removed 0 bases from V and 2 bases from J, with 8 bases in between. The CDR3 covers 14 residues. Per germline, CDR1 DFQATT and CDR2 SNEGSKA (reference sequence). The DNA of the CDR3 is TGCAGTGCTAGAGATGGGGGGGCTGGAAACACCATATATTTT. Its protein product is CSARDGGAGNTIYF.

The chain is built from TRBV4-1 and TRBJ2-7; 12 bases are shared with TRBD1. Germline CDR1 and CDR2: MGHRA and YSYEKL. CDR3 length: 16 residues. The V and J ends lost 3 bases and 3 bases, in that order; junction bases with no gene match: 6. DNA of the CDR3: TGCGCCAGCAGCCAGGGGACAGGGGGCAATTACTACGAGCAGTACTTC. Translation: CASSQGTGGNYYEQYF.

The chain joins TRBV7-6 to TRBJ2-7, with D possibly being TRBD2 (6 bases). Trimming shortened V by 1 base and J by 0 bases, and 10 bases separated the two germline ends. This CDR3 contains 15 residues. Germline CDR1 SGHVS, CDR2 FNYEAQ. The CDR3 DNA sequence: TGTGCCAGCAGCTTAGGGCCGGGACTCTCCTACGAGCAGTACTTC. Its protein product is CASSLGPGLSYEQYF.

The chain links TRBV27 to TRBJ1-5; 7 nucleotides agree with TRBD1. The length of the CDR3 is 15 residues. Germline V CDR1 and CDR2: MNHEY, SMNVEV (reference sequence). Trimming removed 6 bases from V and 2 bases from J; junction bases left unmatched: 7. CDR3 nucleotides: TGTGCCAGCAGACCAAGCACAGGGGGCAATCAGCCCCAGCATTTT. The encoded protein is CASRPSTGGNQPQHF.

The chain has TRBV20-1 and TRBJ2-7; 13 bases are shared with TRBD2. This CDR3 contains 15 residues. V trimming: 1 base; J trimming: 2 bases; junction bases outside the gene matches: 2. Germline V CDR1 and CDR2: DFQATT, SNEGSKA (reference sequence). This CDR3 reads CSARGTSGSAYEQYF. DNA of the CDR3: TGCAGTGCTAGAGGGACTAGCGGGAGTGCCTACGAGCAGTACTTC.

The V call is TRBV20-1, the J call TRBJ2-5, with D perhaps TRBD1 (5 bases). Germline V gene data show CDR1 as DFQATT and CDR2 as SNEGSKA (reference sequence). Trimming removed 4 bases at V and 0 bases at J, with 12 bases between. CDR3 size: 14 residues. This CDR3 is CSATDGADQETQYF. Written as DNA, the CDR3 is TGCAGTGCTACTGATGGGGCGGACCAAGAGACCCAGTACTTC.

CDR3 nucleotide sequence: TGCGCCAGCAGCTTGGGCCAGTTGGGTGAAAAACTGTTTTTT. Its translation is CASSLGQLGEKLFF. V gene TRBV5-1 combines with J gene TRBJ1-4; D is undetermined. From germline, CDR1 is SGHRS and CDR2 YFSETQ. The V end lost 0 bases, the J end lost 7 bases, and 10 bases lay between the germline ends. This CDR3 has 14 amino acids. The full variable domain, in which reference TRBV5-1 and TRBJ1-4 provide the parts outside the CDR3, is KAGVTQTPRYLIKTRGQQVTLSCSPISGHRSVSWYQQTPGQGLQFLFEYFSETQRNKGNFPGRFSGRQFSNSRSEMNVSTLELGDSALYLCASSLGQLGEKLFFGSGTQLSVL.

This clonotype was found a few times. The CDR3 DNA sequence: TGTGCCAGCAGTGAGGGATATCAGCCCCAGCATTTT. Translating it yields CASSEGYQPQHF. This chain links TRBV2 with TRBJ1-5; D is unresolved. The CDR3 has 12 amino acids. V gave up 3 bases and J gave up 5 bases, with 5 bases separating them. The germline CDR1 and CDR2 sequences are SNHLY and FYNNEI. Using reference TRBV2 and TRBJ1-5 for the parts outside the CDR3, the full variable domain is EPEVTQTPSHQVTQMGQEVILRCVPISNHLYFYWYRQILGQKVEFLVSFYNNEISEKSEIFDDQFSVERPDGSNFTLKIRSTKLEDSAMYFCASSEGYQPQHFGDGTRLSIL.

The chain joins TRBV6-2 or TRBV6-3 to TRBJ2-3; TRBD1 agrees at 10 bases. The CDR3 covers 16 residues. Germline loops: CDR1 MNHEY, CDR2 SVGEGT. V was clipped by 4 bases and J by 6 bases; unmatched bases: 10. Written as DNA, the CDR3 is TGTGCCAGCAGTTGGGGACAGGGGATGAGAGGGGATACGCAGTATTTT. Residues: CASSWGQGMRGDTQYF.

The rearrangement uses TRBV6-1 and TRBJ2-3; tentative D call: TRBD2 (5 bases). The germline CDR1 and CDR2 sequences are MNHNS and SASEGT. The CDR3 spans 12 residues. V lost 4 bases to trimming and J lost 5 bases, with 7 bases between them. DNA of the CDR3: TGTGCCAGCAGTGCCCGGGGAGATACGCAGTATTTT. Translation gives CASSARGDTQYF.

V and J are TRBV5-1 and TRBJ1-1; unclear D gene. Germline V gene lookup returns CDR1 SGHRS and CDR2 YFSETQ. V was trimmed by 3 bases and J by 1 base, leaving 10 bases between them. The CDR3 is 14 amino acids. The CDR3: CASSSFGQNTEAFF. DNA for the CDR3: TGCGCCAGCAGCTCCTTTGGCCAGAACACTGAAGCTTTCTTT.

The chain carries TRBV12-3 or TRBV12-4 and TRBJ1-2; possibly TRBD1 for D (6 bases). V was clipped by 6 bases and J by 7 bases, with 12 bases between them. There are 12 residues in the CDR3. In nucleotides, the CDR3 is TGTGCCAGCAGCCCCACAGGGTTTGGCTACACCTTC. Its protein is CASSPTGFGYTF.

A few counts support this clonotype. The chain is built from TRBV7-2 and TRBJ1-6, with D perhaps TRBD1 (5 bases). There are 13 residues in the CDR3. From germline, CDR1 is SGHTA and CDR2 FQGNSA. V lost 1 base and J 8 bases, leaving 6 bases between the germline ends. In nucleotides, the CDR3 is TGTGCCAGCAGCTTAGACAGGTATTCACCCCTCCACTTT. Its protein is CASSLDRYSPLHF.

The chain employs TRBV7-6 and TRBJ1-5; D is ambiguous. The CDR3 has 16 residues. The ends were cut back, 6 bases at V and 0 bases at J, with 15 bases in the middle. Germline assignment: CDR1 SGHVS and CDR2 FNYEAQ. The CDR3 nucleotides are TGTGCCAGCAGGGCGCGCACCAAGCATAGCAATCAGCCCCAGCATTTT. As protein: CASRARTKHSNQPQHF.

V and J are TRBV7-8 and TRBJ1-2; D remains ambiguous. Germline CDR1 SGHVS, CDR2 FQNEAQ. Trimming left V 1 base short and J 1 base short, with 10 bases between. The CDR3 loop spans 15 amino acids. CDR3 bases: TGTGCCAGCAGCTTAGTTAGGGAGATTAACTATGGCTACACCTTC. This encodes CASSLVREINYGYTF. The full variable domain, its missing parts supplied by reference TRBV7-8 and TRBJ1-2, is GAGVSQSPRYKVAKRGQDVALRCDPISGHVSLFWYQQALGQGPEFLTYFQNEAQLDKSGLPSDRFFAERPEGSVSTLKIQRTQQEDSAVYLCASSLVREINYGYTFGSGTRLTVV.

The V and J genes are TRBV7-2 and TRBJ1-1; a weak D match, TRBD1 (5 bases). The CDR3 contains 13 residues. With 7 bases removed from V and 1 base from J, the gap between germline ends came to 10 bases. Germline V gene data show CDR1 as SGHTA and CDR2 as FQGNSA. In DNA form, the CDR3 reads TGTGCCAGCACCGCAGGGTCGAACACTGAAGCTTTCTTT. Translated: CASTAGSNTEAFF. The variable domain in full, completed from reference TRBV7-2 and TRBJ1-1, reads GAGVSQSPSNKVTEKGKDVELRCDPISGHTALYWYRQSLGQGLEFLIYFQGNSAPDKSGLPSDRFSAERTGGSVSTLTIQRTQQEDSAVYLCASTAGSNTEAFFGQGTRLTVV.

The chain carries TRBV27 and TRBJ2-1; D is possibly TRBD2 (6 bases). Germline CDR1 MNHEY, CDR2 SMNVEV (reference sequence). V dropped 2 bases and J dropped 0 bases, with 8 bases sitting between them. The CDR3 has 15 residues. The CDR3 loop reads CASSLRRDSYNEQFF. The CDR3 region has the DNA TGTGCCAGCAGTTTAAGGCGGGACTCCTACAATGAGCAGTTCTTC.

Only a few counts were recorded for this clonotype. The chain employs TRBV19 and TRBJ1-2; TRBD1 matches at 10 bases. Germline trimming cut 3 bases from V and 3 bases from J; bases unmatched to any gene: 4. This CDR3 region has 15 residues. Per germline, CDR1 LNHDA and CDR2 SQIVND (reference sequence). This chain's CDR3 is CASSIRTGGDYGYTF. The CDR3 bases are TGTGCCAGTAGTATCAGGACAGGGGGTGACTATGGCTACACCTTC.

The rearrangement uses TRBV7-2 and TRBJ2-5; 10 nucleotides align to TRBD2. This CDR3 comprises 15 residues. Germline CDR1 SGHTA, CDR2 FQGNSA. V dropped 8 bases and J dropped 2; count of bases not matched to a gene: 8. The CDR3 loop is CASGLGTSEQETQYF. As DNA, the CDR3 is TGTGCCAGCGGCCTCGGGACTAGCGAACAAGAGACCCAGTACTTC.

The gene calls are TRBV2 and TRBJ1-1; D is ambiguous. The length of the CDR3 is 12 residues. Trimming removed 7 bases from V and 7 bases from J, with 13 bases in between. The germline CDR1 and CDR2 sequences are SNHLY and FYNNEI. In DNA, the CDR3 is TGTGCCAGCAACCCTCTGAGTCTTGAAGCTTTCTTT. This sequence encodes CASNPLSLEAFF.

This clonotype is termed medium-sized. The V gene is TRBV7-2, the J gene TRBJ1-2; possibly TRBD1 for D (6 bases). The CDR3 runs 14 residues. Between the trimmed V and J ends, which lost 3 bases and 7 bases, there was a span of 15 bases. The germline CDR1 and CDR2 sequences are SGHTA and FQGNSA. CDR3 sequence reads: CASSLGQGSLGYTF. The CDR3 DNA sequence: TGTGCCAGCAGCTTGGGGCAGGGGTCGCTTGGCTACACCTTC.

Of note for this clonotype: Relative to the germline gene, one junction end is altered; a read error may explain this. The rearrangement joins TRBV5-1 to TRBJ1-1, with a tentative D call TRBD1 (6 bases). Germline assignment: CDR1 SGHRS and CDR2 YFSETQ. The CDR3 extends over 14 amino acids. DNA of the CDR3: TGCGCCAGCAGCTTGGTCCCCAGGGACACTGAGGCTTTCTTT. It encodes CASSLVPRDTEAFF.

This clonotype was detected only once. This sequence joins TRBV6-1 and TRBJ1-2, with no clear D. Germline V gives CDR1 MNHNS, CDR2 SASEGT. The ends were cut back, 8 bases at V and 3 bases at J, with 10 bases in the middle. This CDR3 has 12 residues. The CDR3 DNA sequence: TGTGCCAGCCTTGAGCAGTACTATGGCTACACCTTC. Encoded protein: CASLEQYYGYTF.

DNA of the CDR3: TGTGCCAGCAGCCCCACGGGGGACACTGAAGCTTTCTTT. It yields the protein CASSPTGDTEAFF. The gene calls are TRBV6-1 and TRBJ1-1; perhaps TRBD1 as D (5 bases). V lost 6 bases to trimming and J lost 3 bases, with 11 bases between them. CDR3 size: 13 residues. Germline lookup yields CDR1 MNHNS and CDR2 SASEGT.

The CDR3 sequence is CASSFLGLAREQYF. CDR3 DNA sequence: TGTGCCAGCAGCTTTCTGGGACTAGCGCGTGAGCAGTACTTC. This chain links TRBV7-8 with TRBJ2-7; the match to TRBD2 covers 10 bases. Germline V gene sequence: CDR1 SGHVS, CDR2 FQNEAQ. J was trimmed by 7 bases and V by 3 bases; bases with no gene match: 6. There are 14 residues in the CDR3.

This chain links TRBV7-9 with TRBJ1-6; D not certain. V shed 3 bases and J shed 7 bases, with 4 bases lying between them. Looked up from germline, CDR1 is SEHNR and CDR2 is FQNEAQ (reference sequence). The CDR3 contains 12 residues. The CDR3 nucleotides read TGTGCCAGCAGCTTCGGAAATTCACCCCTCCACTTT. Translating it yields CASSFGNSPLHF.